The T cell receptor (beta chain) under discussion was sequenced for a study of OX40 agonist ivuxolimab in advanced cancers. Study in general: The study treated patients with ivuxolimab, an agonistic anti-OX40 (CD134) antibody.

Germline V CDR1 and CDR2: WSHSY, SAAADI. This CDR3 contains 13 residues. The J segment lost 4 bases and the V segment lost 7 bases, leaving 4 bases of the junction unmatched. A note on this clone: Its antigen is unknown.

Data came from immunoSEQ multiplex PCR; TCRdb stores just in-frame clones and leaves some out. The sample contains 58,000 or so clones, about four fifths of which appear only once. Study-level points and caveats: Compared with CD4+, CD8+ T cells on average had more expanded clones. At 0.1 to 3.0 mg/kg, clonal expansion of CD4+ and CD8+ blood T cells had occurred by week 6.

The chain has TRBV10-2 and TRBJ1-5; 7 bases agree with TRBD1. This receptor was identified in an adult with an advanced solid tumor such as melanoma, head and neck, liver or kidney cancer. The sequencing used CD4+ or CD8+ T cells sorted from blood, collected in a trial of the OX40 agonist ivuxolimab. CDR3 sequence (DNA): TGCGCCAGCACCGCAGGGGGAAATCAGCCCCAGCATTTT. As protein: CASTAGGNQPQHF.